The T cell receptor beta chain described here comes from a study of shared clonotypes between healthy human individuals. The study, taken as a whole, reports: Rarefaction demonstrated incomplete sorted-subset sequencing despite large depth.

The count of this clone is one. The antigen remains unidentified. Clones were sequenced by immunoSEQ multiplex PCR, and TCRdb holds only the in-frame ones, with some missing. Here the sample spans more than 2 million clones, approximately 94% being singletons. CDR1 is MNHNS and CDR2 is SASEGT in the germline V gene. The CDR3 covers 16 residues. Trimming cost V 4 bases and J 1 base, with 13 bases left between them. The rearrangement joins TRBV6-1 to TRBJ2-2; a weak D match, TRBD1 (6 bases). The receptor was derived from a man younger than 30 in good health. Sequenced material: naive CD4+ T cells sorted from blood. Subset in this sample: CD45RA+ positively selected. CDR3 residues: CASSGTQGRNTGELFF. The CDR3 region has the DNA TGTGCCAGCAGTGGAACGCAGGGGAGGAACACCGGGGAGCTGTTTTTT.